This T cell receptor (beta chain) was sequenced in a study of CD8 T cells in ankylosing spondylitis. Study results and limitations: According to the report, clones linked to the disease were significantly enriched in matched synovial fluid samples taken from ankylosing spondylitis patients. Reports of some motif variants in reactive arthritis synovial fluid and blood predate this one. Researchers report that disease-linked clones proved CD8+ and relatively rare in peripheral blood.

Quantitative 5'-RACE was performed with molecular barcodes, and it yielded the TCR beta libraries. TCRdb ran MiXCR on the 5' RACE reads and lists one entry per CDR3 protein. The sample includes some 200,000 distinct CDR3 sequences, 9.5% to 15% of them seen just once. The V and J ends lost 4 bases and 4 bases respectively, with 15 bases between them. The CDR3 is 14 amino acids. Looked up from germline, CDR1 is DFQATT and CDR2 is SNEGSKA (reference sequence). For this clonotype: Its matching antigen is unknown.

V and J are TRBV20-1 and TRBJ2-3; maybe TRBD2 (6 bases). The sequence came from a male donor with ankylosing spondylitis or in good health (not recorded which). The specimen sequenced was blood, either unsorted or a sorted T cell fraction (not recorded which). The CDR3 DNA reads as TGCAGTGCTATGGGACTTTCGCTTGCAGATACGCAGTATTTT. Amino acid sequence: CSAMGLSLADTQYF.